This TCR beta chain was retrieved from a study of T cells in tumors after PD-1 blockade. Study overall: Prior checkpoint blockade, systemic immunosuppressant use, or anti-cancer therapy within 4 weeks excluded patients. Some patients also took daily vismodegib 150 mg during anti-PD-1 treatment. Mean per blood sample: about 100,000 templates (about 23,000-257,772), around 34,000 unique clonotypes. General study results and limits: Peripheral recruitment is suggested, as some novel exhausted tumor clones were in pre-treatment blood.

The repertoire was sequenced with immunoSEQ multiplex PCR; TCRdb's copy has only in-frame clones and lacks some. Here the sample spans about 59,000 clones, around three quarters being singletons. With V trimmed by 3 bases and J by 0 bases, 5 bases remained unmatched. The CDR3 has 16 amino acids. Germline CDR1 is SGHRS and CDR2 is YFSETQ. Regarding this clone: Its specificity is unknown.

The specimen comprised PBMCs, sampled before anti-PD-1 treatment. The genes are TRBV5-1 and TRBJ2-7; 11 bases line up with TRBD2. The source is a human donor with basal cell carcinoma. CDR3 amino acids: CASSSATSGSSYEQYF. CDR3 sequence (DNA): TGCGCCAGCAGCTCCGCAACTAGCGGGAGCTCCTACGAGCAGTACTTC.